Listed below are T cell receptor beta chains from one sample, sequenced in a study of blood T cell repertoires in COVID-19. The assay was immunoSEQ multiplex PCR, and TCRdb's table has in-frame clones only and misses some. The data hold about 50,000 clones, with approximately 85% observed a single time. Sequencing was carried out using peripheral blood. The receptors shown here come from a man aged 55 to 70 with acute or convalescent COVID-19. Both conserved end residues are part of each CDR3. The D gene is left open where the match is weak. Some rows have no size entry. The others give once, few or many, or a class for an expanded clone.

j_call: TRBJ2-7
v_call: TRBV11-3
d_call: TRBD1
clone_size: -
cdr3_nt: TGTGCCAGCAGCTTAGGAGCCGGGACAGGGAACTACGAGCAGTACTTC
cdr3_aa: CASSLGAGTGNYEQYF

j_call: TRBJ2-7
v_call: TRBV4-2
d_call: TRBD2
clone_size: -
cdr3_nt: TGTGCCAGCAGCCAAGAGGGGCTAGCGGGGACCCGTTCCTATGAGCAGTACTTC
cdr3_aa: CASSQEGLAGTRSYEQYF

j_call: TRBJ1-4
v_call: TRBV5-1
d_call: -
clone_size: -
cdr3_nt: TGCGCCAGCAGCTTGGGAGCCCTTGCAACTAATGAAAAACTGTTTTTT
cdr3_aa: CASSLGALATNEKLFF

j_call: TRBJ1-1
v_call: TRBV7-6
d_call: -
clone_size: -
cdr3_nt: TGTGCCAGCAGTCTCACAGGGAGCACTGAAGCTTTCTTT
cdr3_aa: CASSLTGSTEAFF

j_call: TRBJ1-2
v_call: TRBV30
d_call: -
clone_size: -
cdr3_nt: TGTGCCTGGAGGGCCCCCGGGGGAGGGCATGGCTACACCTTC
cdr3_aa: CAWRAPGGGHGYTF

j_call: TRBJ2-2
v_call: TRBV7-2
d_call: TRBD2
clone_size: -
cdr3_nt: TGTGCCAGCAGCTTAGAGGTGGGGGGGAGCGGGGAGCTGTTTTTT
cdr3_aa: CASSLEVGGSGELFF

j_call: TRBJ2-1
v_call: TRBV25-1
d_call: -
clone_size: -
cdr3_nt: TGTGCCAGCAGTGACTCCCTGCTCCAACGGTATGAGCAGTTCTTC
cdr3_aa: CASSDSLLQRYEQFF

j_call: TRBJ1-6
v_call: TRBV7-9
d_call: TRBD1
clone_size: once
cdr3_nt: TGTGCCAGCAGCTCGACAGGGTCCAATAATTCACCCCTCCACTTT
cdr3_aa: CASSSTGSNNSPLHF

j_call: TRBJ2-1
v_call: TRBV10-3
d_call: TRBD1
clone_size: -
cdr3_nt: TGTGCCATCAAGGGACAGCTTTACAATGAGCAGTTCTTC
cdr3_aa: CAIKGQLYNEQFF

j_call: TRBJ2-7
v_call: TRBV28
d_call: -
clone_size: -
cdr3_nt: TGTGCCAGCAGTCGGGCCCGGGGCGAGCAGTACTTC
cdr3_aa: CASSRARGEQYF

j_call: TRBJ2-3
v_call: TRBV6-5
d_call: TRBD2
clone_size: -
cdr3_nt: TGTGCCAGCACGCTGACTAGCGGCACAGATACGCAGTATTTT
cdr3_aa: CASTLTSGTDTQYF

j_call: TRBJ2-5
v_call: TRBV5-4
d_call: -
clone_size: -
cdr3_nt: TGTGCCAGCAGCGGTTCAGGGTTTCGGGAGACCCAGTACTTC
cdr3_aa: CASSGSGFRETQYF

j_call: TRBJ2-7
v_call: TRBV28
d_call: -
clone_size: once
cdr3_nt: TGTGCCAGCAGTTGGACAGACTTATCCTACGAGCAGTACTTC
cdr3_aa: CASSWTDLSYEQYF

j_call: TRBJ2-6
v_call: TRBV27
d_call: TRBD1
clone_size: -
cdr3_nt: TGTGCCAGCAGCCGGGACAGGGGGCCACCTGGGGCCAACGTCCTGACTTTC
cdr3_aa: CASSRDRGPPGANVLTF

j_call: TRBJ2-7
v_call: TRBV20-1
d_call: -
clone_size: -
cdr3_nt: TGCAGTGCTAGTCGCTTAGGGGGATCCTACGAGCAGTACTTC
cdr3_aa: CSASRLGGSYEQYF

j_call: TRBJ1-1
v_call: TRBV7-8
d_call: -
clone_size: -
cdr3_nt: TGTGCCAGCAGCCTTCAGGGGTACACTGAAGCTTTCTTT
cdr3_aa: CASSLQGYTEAFF

j_call: TRBJ1-1
v_call: TRBV15
d_call: -
clone_size: -
cdr3_nt: TGTGCCACCAGCCCCGGGACTGAGAACACTGAAGCTTTCTTT
cdr3_aa: CATSPGTENTEAFF

j_call: TRBJ1-6
v_call: TRBV28
d_call: -
clone_size: -
cdr3_nt: TGTGCCAGCAGTTCAGGGTTGATAAATTCACCCCTCCACTTT
cdr3_aa: CASSSGLINSPLHF

j_call: TRBJ2-2
v_call: TRBV5-1
d_call: TRBD2
clone_size: -
cdr3_nt: TGCGCCAGCAGCTTGGGAGGACTAGCTTACGGGGAGCTGTTTTTT
cdr3_aa: CASSLGGLAYGELFF

j_call: TRBJ1-1
v_call: TRBV29-1
d_call: TRBD1
clone_size: -
cdr3_nt: TGCAGCGTCGACAGGGCTAACACTGAAGCTTTCTTT
cdr3_aa: CSVDRANTEAFF

j_call: TRBJ2-2
v_call: TRBV4-2
d_call: -
clone_size: -
cdr3_nt: TGTGCCAGCAGCCAAGAAGGCGGGACGAACACCGGGGAGCTGTTTTTT
cdr3_aa: CASSQEGGTNTGELFF

j_call: TRBJ2-7
v_call: TRBV6-2/TRBV6-3
d_call: -
clone_size: -
cdr3_nt: TGTGCCAGCAGTTACCGCGTGACCTACGAGCAGTACTTC
cdr3_aa: CASSYRVTYEQYF

j_call: TRBJ2-5
v_call: TRBV5-1
d_call: -
clone_size: -
cdr3_nt: TGCGCCAGCAGCTTGGCCGCAGGGCGGGAGACCCAGTACTTC
cdr3_aa: CASSLAAGRETQYF

j_call: TRBJ2-7
v_call: TRBV28
d_call: -
clone_size: -
cdr3_nt: TGTGCCAGCAGTCGGGGGGCCACCTACGAGCAGTACTTC
cdr3_aa: CASSRGATYEQYF

j_call: TRBJ2-5
v_call: TRBV20-1
d_call: -
clone_size: -
cdr3_nt: TGCAGTGCTACCGGGGGAGAGACCCAGTACTTC
cdr3_aa: CSATGGETQYF

j_call: TRBJ2-2
v_call: TRBV5-6
d_call: -
clone_size: -
cdr3_nt: TGTGCCAGCAGCTTGGTGGGGGGGGCAGCCATCATTACCACCGGGGAGCTGTTTTTT
cdr3_aa: CASSLVGGAAIITTGELFF

j_call: TRBJ1-3
v_call: TRBV7-2
d_call: -
clone_size: -
cdr3_nt: TGTGCCAGCAGCTCCCCCCCGGGAAACACCATATATTTT
cdr3_aa: CASSSPPGNTIYF

j_call: TRBJ2-1
v_call: TRBV27
d_call: -
clone_size: -
cdr3_nt: TGTGCCAGCAGTATCAGGGATAGTGAGCAGTTCTTC
cdr3_aa: CASSIRDSEQFF

j_call: TRBJ1-2
v_call: TRBV28
d_call: TRBD1
clone_size: -
cdr3_nt: TGTGCCAGCAGTGCACCCCGGGCAGGGGGCAACTATGGCTACACCTTC
cdr3_aa: CASSAPRAGGNYGYTF

j_call: TRBJ1-5
v_call: TRBV28
d_call: TRBD1
clone_size: -
cdr3_nt: TGTGCCAGCAGTACAACAGGGGGCGGACAGCCCCAGCATTTT
cdr3_aa: CASSTTGGGQPQHF

j_call: TRBJ2-5
v_call: TRBV27
d_call: -
clone_size: few
cdr3_nt: TGTGCCAGCAGACCAGGGGCTAGCGGAGAGACCCAGTACTTC
cdr3_aa: CASRPGASGETQYF

j_call: TRBJ2-7
v_call: TRBV7-9
d_call: TRBD1
clone_size: -
cdr3_nt: TGTGCCAGCAGCCTCGCCGGGACAGGGCAGAGCGAGCAGTACTTC
cdr3_aa: CASSLAGTGQSEQYF

j_call: TRBJ2-5
v_call: TRBV30
d_call: -
clone_size: -
cdr3_nt: TGTGCCTGGAGTGTATACGGCAGGGAAGGCCGTGCCCAGTACTTC
cdr3_aa: CAWSVYGREGRAQYF

j_call: TRBJ2-7
v_call: TRBV5-1
d_call: TRBD2
clone_size: once
cdr3_nt: TGCGCCAGTAGGGAGCGGGGGCTTGGAATATACGAGCAGTACTTC
cdr3_aa: CASRERGLGIYEQYF

j_call: TRBJ1-4
v_call: TRBV6-5
d_call: TRBD1
clone_size: -
cdr3_nt: TGTGCCAGCCAGGGACAGGGTTTCGAAAAACTGTTTTTT
cdr3_aa: CASQGQGFEKLFF

j_call: TRBJ1-5
v_call: TRBV18
d_call: -
clone_size: -
cdr3_nt: TGTGCCAGCTCCCCGATAGGACTCAATCAGCCCCAGCATTTT
cdr3_aa: CASSPIGLNQPQHF

j_call: TRBJ1-3
v_call: TRBV7-2
d_call: TRBD1
clone_size: -
cdr3_nt: TGTGCCAGCAGCTTAGGAGGACAGGGGGTATCTGGAAACACCATATATTTT
cdr3_aa: CASSLGGQGVSGNTIYF

j_call: TRBJ2-3
v_call: TRBV11-3
d_call: TRBD1
clone_size: -
cdr3_nt: TGTGCCAGCAGCGTGGGACAGGTCCCCGCAGATACGCAGTATTTT
cdr3_aa: CASSVGQVPADTQYF

j_call: TRBJ1-2
v_call: TRBV6-1
d_call: -
clone_size: once
cdr3_nt: TGTGCCAGCAGTGAAAATTCCGGTCTTGGCTACACCTTC
cdr3_aa: CASSENSGLGYTF

j_call: TRBJ2-1
v_call: TRBV10-3
d_call: TRBD1
clone_size: -
cdr3_nt: TGTGCCATCAGTCCAACCAACAGGGGCTCCTACAATGAGCAGTTCTTC
cdr3_aa: CAISPTNRGSYNEQFF

j_call: TRBJ1-5
v_call: TRBV7-7
d_call: -
clone_size: few
cdr3_nt: TGTGCCAGCAGCTCGCCAGGCAATCAGCCCCAGCATTTT
cdr3_aa: CASSSPGNQPQHF

j_call: TRBJ2-1
v_call: TRBV7-2
d_call: -
clone_size: -
cdr3_nt: TGTGCCAGCAGCTTAGTACTAGCTGGGACTGAGCAGTTCTTC
cdr3_aa: CASSLVLAGTEQFF

j_call: TRBJ2-1
v_call: TRBV5-1
d_call: TRBD2
clone_size: -
cdr3_nt: TGCGCCAGCAGCCTGACTAGCGGGGGGAATGAGCAGTTCTTC
cdr3_aa: CASSLTSGGNEQFF

j_call: TRBJ1-2
v_call: TRBV19
d_call: -
clone_size: -
cdr3_nt: TGTGCCACTGATGACAGGAGCTATGGCTACACCTTC
cdr3_aa: CATDDRSYGYTF

j_call: TRBJ2-1
v_call: TRBV20-1
d_call: TRBD2
clone_size: -
cdr3_nt: TGCAGCTCGGGAGGTGAGCAGTTCTTC
cdr3_aa: CSSGGEQFF